A selection of T cell receptor beta chains follows, all from one sample in a study of blood T cell repertoires in COVID-19. Profiled with immunoSEQ multiplex PCR; TCRdb holds only in-frame clones, not every one. The sample comprises under 250,000 clones, around 86% of which are singletons, and 11% rests with the top ten. The sample taken for sequencing was peripheral blood. Every receptor here comes from a man aged 45-65 years with COVID-19, enrolled during active disease. Both conserved end residues are trimmed from each CDR3. Each record gives: J gene, V gene, CDR3 protein.

>TRBJ2-7|TRBV2
ASSTQTGYEQY
>TRBJ2-7|TRBV9
ASSVGNSGRSFYEQY
>TRBJ2-3|TRBV5-1
ASSLMGGPTDTQY
>TRBJ2-5|TRBV7-2
ASSFTGVRRAQY
>TRBJ1-4|TRBV7-2
ASSSQGGSEKLF
>TRBJ2-1|TRBV4-2
ASSQDRGGAEQF
>TRBJ2-5|TRBV5-1
ASSLGGSGVQETQY
>TRBJ1-1|TRBV5-5
ASSLVTGRRNTEAF
>TRBJ1-2|TRBV4-3
ASSQANREYGYT
>TRBJ2-3|TRBV25-1
ASRTAGAGPDTQY
>TRBJ1-5|TRBV5-5
ASSLLSAGTNQPQH
>TRBJ2-3|TRBV24-1
ATMSGQGSDTQY
>TRBJ1-2|TRBV27
ASSVSGQFYGYT
>TRBJ2-7|TRBV11-2
ASSLEGTSSSEQY